The 13 T cell receptor beta chains reported below all come from one sample, sequenced in a study of OX40 agonist ivuxolimab in advanced cancers. The library was made by the immunoSEQ multiplex PCR assay. TCRdb mirrors the immuneACCESS table, restricted to in-frame sequences. Some clones are absent from its copies; in checked studies, under half trace to an unresolved V gene, and the reason for the others is unknown. The sample yields about 64,000 clones; about 90% were counted once. The ten largest clonotypes hold about 1.3% of the sample. This material consisted of CD4+ or CD8+ T cells sorted from blood, taken in a trial of the OX40 agonist ivuxolimab. The receptors shown here come from an adult with an advanced solid tumor such as melanoma, head and neck, liver or kidney cancer.

V gene TRBV6-1 combines with J gene TRBJ1-1; D is unresolved. From germline, CDR1 is MNHNS and CDR2 SASEGT. The CDR3 is 15 amino acids. The V end lost 3 bases, the J end lost 1 base, and 12 bases lay between the germline ends. CDR3 sequence: CASSDSGLPNTEAFF. In nucleotides, the CDR3 is TGTGCCAGCAGTGACTCGGGCCTACCGAACACTGAAGCTTTCTTT.

The chain has TRBV5-6 and TRBJ1-2; 7 bases are shared with TRBD1. Germline values: CDR1 SGHDT, CDR2 YYEEEE. This CDR3 is 16 amino acids long. The J segment lost 6 bases and the V segment lost 0 bases, leaving 11 bases of the junction unmatched. This chain's CDR3 is CASSLAGQFVKHGYTF. DNA of the CDR3: TGTGCCAGCAGCTTGGCGGGACAGTTCGTTAAGCATGGCTACACCTTC.

The J gene is TRBJ1-1, the V gene TRBV10-3; D may be TRBD1 (5 bases). CDR3 size: 13 residues. The germline V and J ends were trimmed by 2 bases and 1 base, with 5 bases remaining between them. Per germline, CDR1 ENHRY and CDR2 SYGVKD. CDR3 in DNA: TGTGCCATCAGTGAGAGGGGGAACACTGAAGCTTTCTTT. Translated, it gives CAISERGNTEAFF.

This chain connects TRBV7-9 to TRBJ2-3; 8 positions match TRBD2. CDR1 SEHNR and CDR2 FQNEAQ come from the germline V gene (reference sequence). V dropped 1 base and J dropped 1; count of bases not matched to a gene: 7. The length of the CDR3 is 17 residues. The CDR3 bases are TGTGCCAGCAGCTTAGGAGCAGCGGGGGCCCGCACAGATACGCAGTATTTT. Residues: CASSLGAAGARTDTQYF.

This chain links TRBV27 with TRBJ2-7; 11 bases are shared with TRBD2. The CDR3 covers 18 residues. V lost 3 bases to trimming and J lost 7 bases; unmatched junction nucleotides: 17. Germline CDR1 is MNHEY and CDR2 is SMNVEV (reference sequence). CDR3 nucleotides: TGTGCCAGCAGTTTTACGCCCGGGGTAGCGGGGGGGCCTCGAGAGCAGTACTTC. This gives the protein CASSFTPGVAGGPREQYF.

This clone came up a few times. The V gene is TRBV7-3, the J gene TRBJ1-2; D is ambiguous. V lost 1 base, J lost 2 bases, and 14 bases lay in between. From germline, CDR1 is SGHTA and CDR2 FQGTGA. This CDR3 has 16 amino acids. The CDR3 is CASSLNPTPSNYGYTF. The CDR3 coding sequence is TGTGCCAGCAGCTTAAATCCTACACCTAGCAACTATGGCTACACCTTC.

There are a few counts of this clone. The V call is TRBV5-6, the J call TRBJ2-3, with TRBD1 identical over 8 bases. Losses at the gene ends were 4 bases for V and 6 bases for J; bases not matched to a gene: 13. Germline loops: CDR1 SGHDT, CDR2 YYEEEE. The CDR3 is made up of 16 amino acids. This chain's CDR3 is CASSGNQGAHLDTQYF. The CDR3 DNA reads TGTGCCAGCAGCGGTAACCAGGGGGCCCACTTGGATACGCAGTATTTT.

The chain has TRBV28 and TRBJ2-7; 7 bases map to TRBD2. V lost 6 bases and J lost 2; bases outside the gene matches: 7. Germline lookup yields CDR1 MDHEN and CDR2 SYDVKM. The CDR3 has 14 amino acids. The CDR3 spells CASRTLGGTYEQYF. CDR3 nucleotides: TGTGCCAGCAGAACCCTGGGGGGGACCTACGAGCAGTACTTC.

This chain links TRBV18 with TRBJ1-5; D not certain. Trimming cost V 2 bases and J 0 bases, with 17 bases left between them. The CDR3 is 18 residues long. Looked up from germline, CDR1 is KGHSH and CDR2 is LQKENI. CDR3 amino acids: CASSPRSVSGNSNQPQHF. The CDR3 DNA follows: TGTGCCAGCTCACCAAGGTCCGTATCGGGGAATAGCAATCAGCCCCAGCATTTT.

The rearrangement joins TRBV28 to TRBJ2-6; 7 nucleotides agree with TRBD1. V lost 2 bases and J lost 0; bases outside the gene matches: 7. The length of the CDR3 is 18 residues. Germline lookup yields CDR1 MDHEN and CDR2 SYDVKM. The CDR3 region has the DNA TGTGCCAGCAGTTTAGCTCGGACAGGCCGCTCTGGGGCCAACGTCCTGACTTTC. Translating it yields CASSLARTGRSGANVLTF. The full variable domain, in which reference TRBV28 and TRBJ2-6 provide the parts outside the CDR3, is DVKVTQSSRYLVKRTGEKVFLECVQDMDHENMFWYRQDPGLGLRLIYFSYDVKMKEKGDIPEGYSVSREKKERFSLILESASTNQTSMYLCASSLARTGRSGANVLTFGAGSRLTVL.

This chain links TRBV7-2 with TRBJ2-1; D unclear. This CDR3 has 11 amino acids. V lost 5 bases to trimming and J lost 9 bases, with 8 bases between them. Germline CDR1 SGHTA, CDR2 FQGNSA. In DNA, the CDR3 is TGTGCCAGCAGCCCGACGACTGAGCAGTTCTTC. This gives the protein CASSPTTEQFF.

This clone showed up just once. This chain uses TRBV11-3 with TRBJ2-2; a weak D match, TRBD2 (6 bases). The V end lost 5 bases, the J end lost 5 bases, and 9 bases lay between the germline ends. CDR1 and CDR2 from the germline V gene are SGHNT and YENEEA. There are 13 residues in the CDR3. For the CDR3, the DNA is TGTGCCAGCAGCCTAGGGAGGACCGGGGAGCTGTTTTTT. Amino acid sequence: CASSLGRTGELFF.

DNA of the CDR3: TGTGCCAGTAGCTCCACCCCCCGCGCAACGGAAAGCAATCAGCCCCAGCATTTT. The encoded protein is CASSSTPRATESNQPQHF. V gene TRBV19 combines with J gene TRBJ1-5; D is uncertain. The CDR3 totals 18 residues. CDR1 is LNHDA and CDR2 is SQIVND in the germline V gene (reference sequence). Trimming stripped 6 bases from V and 1 base from J, with 22 bases between.